Presented here are 27 T cell receptor beta chains from one specimen sequenced in a study of shared clonotypes between healthy human individuals (TCRdb year 2020). Receptors were amplified or captured by the immunoSEQ multiplex PCR assay. TCRdb mirrors the immuneACCESS table, restricted to in-frame sequences. Some clones are absent from its copies; in checked studies, under half trace to an unresolved V gene, and the reason for the others is unknown. The sample profile shows some 2,500,000 clones; about 90% of them were found once. The ten largest clones capture approximately 0.4% of the sample. The sequenced sample consisted of naive CD4+ T cells from PBMCs. The cell subset or site label here, explained by the study, means: CD45RA+ positively selected. These receptors were collected from a man aged 18 to 29 in good health. Some clones in this sample may be carry-over from other donors' samples.

In the case of this clone: Other DNA sequences in the same sample also yield this CDR3. The rearrangement uses TRBV5-1 and TRBJ2-5; D is uncertain. From germline, CDR1 is SGHRS and CDR2 YFSETQ. V was cut by 2 bases and J by 3 bases, with 8 bases left in between. CDR3 size: 13 residues. Written as DNA, the CDR3 is TGCGCCAGCAGCTTCTCAGGCGAAGAGACCCAGTACTTC. As protein: CASSFSGEETQYF.

The chain links TRBV7-2 to TRBJ2-1; D could derive from TRBD1 or TRBD2 (5 bases each). Germline V lookup: CDR1 SGHTA, CDR2 FQGNSA. This CDR3 spans 14 amino acids. V was trimmed by 5 bases and J by 7 bases, leaving 15 bases between them. CDR3 DNA sequence: TGTGCCAGCAGCATCAGGGACGGGCAGAATGAGCAGTTCTTC. Amino acid sequence: CASSIRDGQNEQFF.

V gene TRBV27 combines with J gene TRBJ2-1, with D maybe TRBD2 (6 bases). V lost 5 bases and J 0 bases, leaving 14 bases between the germline ends. Germline lookup yields CDR1 MNHEY and CDR2 SMNVEV (reference sequence). CDR3 length: 16 residues. CDR3 sequence reads: CASSAYGGSSYNEQFF. CDR3 bases: TGTGCCAGCAGTGCCTACGGGGGTAGCTCCTACAATGAGCAGTTCTTC.

The chain links TRBV30 to TRBJ1-6; D remains ambiguous. Trimming cost V 2 bases and J 7 bases, with 15 bases left between them. The CDR3 sequence is 15 residues long. Germline values: CDR1 GTSNPN, CDR2 SVGIG (reference sequence). The CDR3 protein is CAWSPRRQVNSPLHF. The CDR3 DNA reads TGTGCCTGGAGTCCCCGACGCCAGGTGAATTCACCCCTCCACTTT.

The chain links TRBV19 to TRBJ1-2; the D gene is possibly TRBD1 (6 bases). Germline CDR1 and CDR2: LNHDA and SQIVND (reference sequence). This CDR3 is 17 amino acids long. V dropped 7 bases and J dropped 6 bases, with 27 bases sitting between them. CDR3 sequence (DNA): TGTGCCAGTACCTCCATCGGTCGACAGGTCATGGGGAATGGCTACACCTTC. Its protein is CASTSIGRQVMGNGYTF.

The CDR3 protein is CSVVGLAEYNEQFF. CDR3 in DNA: TGCAGCGTTGTGGGACTAGCGGAATACAATGAGCAGTTCTTC. This chain uses TRBV29-1 with TRBJ2-1, with 11 bases lining up with TRBD2. The CDR3 length is 14 residues. Trimming took 4 bases from V and 4 from J; bases not matched to a gene: 3. Germline values: CDR1 SQVTM, CDR2 ANQGSEA.

This CDR3 is CASSPNDWYGTYEQYF. The DNA for the CDR3 is TGTGCCAGCAGCCCCAACGACTGGTACGGGACCTACGAGCAGTACTTC. The V gene is TRBV14, the J gene TRBJ2-7, with D perhaps matching TRBD2 (5 bases). V lost 4 bases and J 2 bases, leaving 18 bases between the germline ends. Germline assignment: CDR1 SGHDN and CDR2 FVKESK. The length of the CDR3 is 16 residues.

The genes are TRBV2 and TRBJ2-5; D possibly matches TRBD1 or TRBD2 (6 bases each). The CDR3 loop spans 14 amino acids. Germline V CDR1 and CDR2: SNHLY, FYNNEI. Between the trimmed V and J ends, which lost 7 bases and 1 base, there was a span of 13 bases. The CDR3 is CASTREGGQETQYF. The CDR3 DNA reads TGTGCCAGCACTCGCGAGGGGGGCCAAGAGACCCAGTACTTC.

The gene calls are TRBV9 and TRBJ1-3; unclear D gene. V was cut by 3 bases and J by 3 bases, with 7 bases left in between. This CDR3 comprises 13 residues. The germline gives CDR1 SGDLS, CDR2 YYNGEE. CDR3: CASSAPYGNTIYF. CDR3 bases: TGTGCCAGCAGCGCCCCCTATGGAAACACCATATATTTT.

This sequence joins TRBV5-5 and TRBJ1-5, with 9 bases identical to TRBD1. The ends lost 4 bases at V and 8 bases at J; junction bases unmatched: 7. Germline CDR1 SGHKS, CDR2 YYEKEE (reference sequence). CDR3 length equals 14 residues. CDR3 sequence: CASSPTGGLEPQHF. The CDR3 DNA reads as TGTGCCAGCAGCCCGACAGGGGGGTTGGAGCCCCAGCATTTT.

V and J are TRBV7-3 and TRBJ2-1; D is unresolved. V was trimmed by 4 bases and J by 5 bases, leaving 9 bases between them. CDR3 length: 13 amino acids. CDR1 and CDR2 from the germline V gene are SGHTA and FQGTGA. The CDR3 spells CASSSLGHNEQFF. Here the CDR3 DNA reads TGTGCCAGCAGCTCCCTGGGTCACAATGAGCAGTTCTTC.

The V and J genes are TRBV5-1 and TRBJ2-7; 8 positions match TRBD2. The junction had 13 bases not matched to a gene; V was cut back by 4 bases and J by 4 bases. Germline CDR1 reads SGHRS; CDR2 reads YFSETQ. This CDR3 spans 16 amino acids. The CDR3: CASSTPGSAGAYEQYF. CDR3 nucleotide sequence: TGCGCCAGCAGCACCCCCGGGTCAGCGGGAGCTTACGAGCAGTACTTC.

This chain links TRBV7-9 with TRBJ2-5; 10 nucleotides align to TRBD2. This CDR3 contains 15 residues. J lost 3 bases, V lost 4 bases, and 5 bases had no gene match. The germline gives CDR1 SEHNR, CDR2 FQNEAQ (reference sequence). CDR3 nucleotides: TGTGCCAGCAGCTCCGGGACTAGCGTAGAAGAGACCCAGTACTTC. This sequence encodes CASSSGTSVEETQYF.

The chain has TRBV5-6 and TRBJ2-1; tentatively, D is TRBD1 (6 bases). V was trimmed by 2 bases and J by 2 bases, leaving 14 bases between them. The CDR3 loop spans 16 amino acids. Germline loops: CDR1 SGHDT, CDR2 YYEEEE. This CDR3 reads CASSLYGTLTYNEQFF. CDR3 DNA: TGTGCCAGCAGCTTATATGGGACATTAACCTACAATGAGCAGTTCTTC.

The chain has TRBV7-6 and TRBJ2-2; D remains ambiguous. Trimming left V 5 bases short and J 4 bases short, with 11 bases between. CDR3 length: 14 residues. CDR1 SGHVS and CDR2 FNYEAQ come from the germline V gene. The CDR3 sequence is CASSARVSTGELFF. CDR3 nucleotides: TGTGCCAGCAGCGCCCGTGTGAGCACCGGGGAGCTGTTTTTT.

J is TRBJ1-4 and V is TRBV9; D not certain. Trimming pared 0 bases from V and 8 bases from J, leaving 5 bases between. CDR3 length: 12 residues. Germline lookup yields CDR1 SGDLS and CDR2 YYNGEE. The CDR3 nucleotides read TGTGCCAGCAGCGTAGTATGGGAAAAACTGTTTTTT. Encoded protein: CASSVVWEKLFF. The variable domain in full, with the rest retrieved from reference TRBV9 and TRBJ1-4, is DSGVTQTPKHLITATGQRVTLRCSPRSGDLSVYWYQQSLDQGLQFLIQYYNGEERAKGNILERFSAQQFPDLHSELNLSSLELGDSALYFCASSVVWEKLFFGSGTQLSVL.

The genes are TRBV5-1 and TRBJ1-4, with 9 bases aligning to TRBD1. The V gene end was trimmed by 3 bases and the J gene end by 6 bases; junction bases not matched to a gene: 9. Per germline, CDR1 SGHRS and CDR2 YFSETQ. This CDR3 is built from 16 residues. The DNA of the CDR3 is TGCGCCAGCAGCTCCCTACCGGGACAGGGTGATGAAAAACTGTTTTTT. Its protein is CASSSLPGQGDEKLFF.

CDR3 amino acids: CASSPGGGAGETQYF. The CDR3 nucleotides read TGCGCCAGCAGCCCCGGAGGAGGGGCGGGGGAGACCCAGTACTTC. This sequence joins TRBV5-1 and TRBJ2-5; perhaps TRBD2 as D (6 bases). The V end was cut by 4 bases, the J end by 5 bases, with 18 bases between. This CDR3 spans 15 amino acids. Germline loops: CDR1 SGHRS, CDR2 YFSETQ. Full variable domain (missing parts from reference TRBV5-1 and TRBJ2-5): KAGVTQTPRYLIKTRGQQVTLSCSPISGHRSVSWYQQTPGQGLQFLFEYFSETQRNKGNFPGRFSGRQFSNSRSEMNVSTLELGDSALYLCASSPGGGAGETQYFGPGTRLLVL.

In this sample, this clone turned up once. This chain uses TRBV5-5 with TRBJ1-2, with TRBD1 identical over 9 bases. Germline lookup yields CDR1 SGHKS and CDR2 YYEKEE (reference sequence). The CDR3 has 15 amino acids. The V segment lost 0 bases and the J segment 8 bases; nucleotides outside the gene matches: 8. The CDR3 loop reads CASSLDHRGLWGYTF. CDR3 in DNA: TGTGCCAGCAGCTTGGACCACAGGGGGCTATGGGGCTACACCTTC.

V gene TRBV7-9 combines with J gene TRBJ2-7; 11 nucleotides line up with TRBD2. The CDR3 length is 16 residues. Germline V gene sequence: CDR1 SEHNR, CDR2 FQNEAQ (reference sequence). The trim removed 4 bases at V and 1 base at J, leaving 6 bases unmatched. DNA of the CDR3: TGTGCCAGCAGCTCGAACCGGACTAGCGGGTCCTACGAGCAGTACTTC. This translates into CASSSNRTSGSYEQYF.

The V and J genes are TRBV7-2 and TRBJ2-7; 9 nucleotides line up with TRBD2. Germline V gene data show CDR1 as SGHTA and CDR2 as FQGNSA. The V segment lost 1 base and the J segment 6 bases; nucleotides outside the gene matches: 10. The CDR3 totals 16 residues. DNA of the CDR3: TGTGCCAGCAGCTTAGTAATGGCTAGCGGGAACCGCGAGCAGTACTTC. Amino acids: CASSLVMASGNREQYF.

The chain links TRBV11-3 to TRBJ2-5; 7 bases are a match to TRBD1. V shed 5 bases and J 2 bases; nucleotides not matched to a gene: 11. The CDR3 is made up of 16 amino acids. Germline V gives CDR1 SGHNT, CDR2 YENEEA. The CDR3 here is CASSVSLRDRQETQYF. The DNA for the CDR3 is TGTGCCAGCAGCGTTTCGTTGAGGGACAGACAAGAGACCCAGTACTTC.

The V gene is TRBV2, the J gene TRBJ2-7, with D maybe TRBD2 (6 bases). The V end was cut by 3 bases, the J end by 0 bases, with 15 bases between. CDR1 and CDR2 (germline): SNHLY, FYNNEI. This CDR3 spans 16 amino acids. The CDR3 bases are TGTGCCAGCAGTGAGTCTTGGCGGGACTTCTCCTACGAGCAGTACTTC. Translating it yields CASSESWRDFSYEQYF.

This clone was found a few times. The V gene is TRBV7-2, the J gene TRBJ1-5; no clear D gene. The CDR3 extends over 14 amino acids. The V end lost 5 bases, the J end lost 0 bases, and 8 bases lay between the germline ends. Germline assignment: CDR1 SGHTA and CDR2 FQGNSA. The CDR3 sequence is CASSPATSNQPQHF. CDR3 in DNA: TGTGCCAGCAGCCCCGCGACTAGCAATCAGCCCCAGCATTTT.

The J gene is TRBJ2-2, the V gene TRBV27, with 10 bases identical to TRBD2. CDR1 MNHEY and CDR2 SMNVEV come from the germline V gene (reference sequence). This CDR3 comprises 17 residues. The ends lost 2 bases at V and 3 bases at J; junction bases unmatched: 6. The CDR3, as DNA: TGTGCCAGCAGTTTAACACTAGCGGGACAATACACCGGGGAGCTGTTTTTT. It codes for CASSLTLAGQYTGELFF.

The chain couples TRBV7-2 to TRBJ2-5, with D possibly TRBD1 on 6 matching bases. Trimming removed 2 bases from V and 5 bases from J, with 15 bases in between. Germline CDR1 and CDR2: SGHTA and FQGNSA. The CDR3 has 15 residues. CDR3 bases: TGTGCCAGCAGCTTATGGCAGGGGCCCTCCGAGACCCAGTACTTC. Amino acids: CASSLWQGPSETQYF. Using reference TRBV7-2 and TRBJ2-5 for the parts outside the CDR3, the full variable domain is GAGVSQSPSNKVTEKGKDVELRCDPISGHTALYWYRQSLGQGLEFLIYFQGNSAPDKSGLPSDRFSAERTGGSVSTLTIQRTQQEDSAVYLCASSLWQGPSETQYFGPGTRLLVL.

The V call is TRBV5-1, the J call TRBJ2-5; D is perhaps TRBD1 (5 bases). Trimming stripped 4 bases from V and 5 bases from J, with 15 bases between. Per the germline V gene, CDR1 is SGHRS and CDR2 is YFSETQ. The CDR3 spans 14 residues. The CDR3 DNA reads TGCGCCAGCAGCGTACTGACAGTTGAGGAGACCCAGTACTTC. Translation gives CASSVLTVEETQYF.